These 25 T cell receptor beta chains share one sample of origin, sequenced in a study of technical replicates of blood from a handful of donors (TCRdb year 2017). The receptor library was made with the immunoSEQ multiplex PCR assay. Drawn from immuneACCESS, this table holds only the in-frame rearrangements with V and J called that TCRdb kept. Clones are partly lost; checked studies trace under half to an unresolved V gene and leave the rest unexplained. The sample yields 58,000 or so clones; roughly 86% were counted once. The leading ten clones occupy roughly 5% of the sample. Material for sequencing was PBMCs. The receptor set was obtained from a human donor in good health. Some clones in this sample may be carry-over from other donors' samples.

V usage is TRBV7-9 and J usage is TRBJ1-1, with unresolved D. In germline, CDR1 is SEHNR, CDR2 FQNEAQ (reference sequence). V lost 5 bases to trimming and J lost 3 bases, with 13 bases between them. The CDR3 loop spans 14 amino acids. The DNA of the CDR3 is TGTGCCAGCAGCCGGACGGCGGGAGACACTGAAGCTTTCTTT. This sequence encodes CASSRTAGDTEAFF.

The V and J genes are TRBV2 and TRBJ2-7; possible D gene TRBD2, 6 bases. Germline V gene data show CDR1 as SNHLY and CDR2 as FYNNEI. This CDR3 spans 14 amino acids. Between the trimmed V and J ends, which lost 11 bases and 2 bases, there was a span of 19 bases. In DNA form, the CDR3 reads TGTGCCGCGGGGTTAAGCGACTCAGCCTACGAGCAGTACTTC. Protein: CAAGLSDSAYEQYF.

The chain carries TRBV4-3 and TRBJ1-1; D is possibly TRBD1 (5 bases). Germline CDR1 is LGHNA and CDR2 is YSLEER. The CDR3 contains 15 residues. Trimming left V 1 base short and J 6 bases short, with 15 bases between. The CDR3 DNA reads TGCGCCAGCAGCCAAGTAGTAGGGGTCTTCTCTGAAGCTTTCTTT. Translated, it gives CASSQVVGVFSEAFF.

V and J are TRBV11-3 and TRBJ2-7; 10 nucleotides line up with TRBD1. Germline CDR1 is SGHNT and CDR2 is YENEEA. With 5 bases clipped from V and 6 bases from J, the junction kept 7 bases outside the gene matches. The CDR3 is 14 residues long. The CDR3 loop is CASSPQGQGGEQYF. The CDR3 nucleotides are TGTGCCAGCAGCCCACAAGGACAGGGGGGCGAGCAGTACTTC.

The chain recombines TRBV5-6 with TRBJ2-1; tentative D call: TRBD2 (7 bases). V lost 0 bases and J 12 bases, leaving 19 bases between the germline ends. Per the germline V gene, CDR1 is SGHDT and CDR2 is YYEEEE. The CDR3 is made up of 15 amino acids. Here the CDR3 reads CASSLVGVSGGPQFF. CDR3 nucleotide sequence: TGTGCCAGCAGCTTGGTAGGGGTCTCGGGGGGCCCGCAGTTCTTC.

The chain recombines TRBV4-1 with TRBJ1-2; 7 nucleotides match TRBD1. V was pared by 0 bases and J by 2 bases, with 6 bases of the junction left unmatched. Germline V gives CDR1 MGHRA, CDR2 YSYEKL. This CDR3 is built from 16 residues. CDR3 amino acids: CASSQDSQQGNYGYTF. CDR3 in DNA: TGCGCCAGCAGCCAAGATAGTCAACAGGGGAACTATGGCTACACCTTC.

This chain links TRBV5-1 with TRBJ2-1, with TRBD2 as a possible D gene (7 bases). Trimming took 5 bases from V and 8 from J, leaving 17 bases between them. CDR1 and CDR2 from the germline V gene are SGHRS and YFSETQ. The CDR3 has 14 residues. CDR3 amino acids: CASSRSGGFDEQFF. CDR3 DNA: TGCGCCAGCAGTCGTTCGGGGGGCTTCGATGAGCAGTTCTTC.

The chain uses TRBV27 and TRBJ1-2; 8 nucleotides align to TRBD1. Germline V gene data show CDR1 as MNHEY and CDR2 as SMNVEV (reference sequence). CDR3 length: 16 residues. The junction had 8 bases not matched to a gene; V was cut back by 3 bases and J by 2 bases. DNA for the CDR3: TGTGCCAGCAGTTTGAGCAGGACAGGGCCAAACTATGGCTACACCTTC. Protein: CASSLSRTGPNYGYTF.

The chain's CDR3 is CASSLSPAGATTGELFF. CDR3 in DNA: TGCGCCAGCAGCTTGAGTCCAGCGGGGGCGACCACCGGGGAGCTGTTTTTT. This chain links TRBV5-1 with TRBJ2-2, with TRBD2 identical over 8 bases. This CDR3 has 17 amino acids. The V gene end was trimmed by 1 base and the J gene end by 4 bases; junction bases not matched to a gene: 9. Germline V gene sequence: CDR1 SGHRS, CDR2 YFSETQ.

This rearrangement joins TRBV27 to TRBJ1-5; 8 bases map to TRBD1. Per germline, CDR1 MNHEY and CDR2 SMNVEV (reference sequence). Trimming cost V 4 bases and J 7 bases; bases outside gene matches: 6. The CDR3 totals 14 residues. The CDR3 loop reads CASSSRQGSQPQHF. In nucleotides, the CDR3 is TGTGCCAGCAGTTCCCGACAGGGGTCGCAGCCCCAGCATTTT.

The DNA of the CDR3 is TGCGCCAGCAGCTTGCCTATGGACAGGGGTTCGTGGGAGCAGTACTTC. The encoded protein is CASSLPMDRGSWEQYF. The chain combines TRBV5-1 with TRBJ2-7; 9 bases match TRBD1. CDR1 and CDR2 (germline): SGHRS, YFSETQ. V lost 1 base, J lost 7 bases, and 12 bases stayed unmatched. This CDR3 has 16 amino acids.

The rearrangement joins TRBV11-2 to TRBJ2-5, with 9 positions matching TRBD1. This CDR3 has 14 residues. V gave up 6 bases and J gave up 9 bases; unmatched junction bases: 11. Germline-derived CDR1 and CDR2 are SGHAT and FQNNGV. The CDR3: CASSRGTGLLAQYF. In DNA, the CDR3 is TGTGCCAGCAGTCGCGGGACAGGGCTCTTGGCCCAGTACTTC.

The V and J genes are TRBV4-3 and TRBJ2-7; 10 nucleotides line up with TRBD1. The V segment lost 5 bases and the J segment 6 bases; nucleotides outside the gene matches: 7. The CDR3 has 14 residues. CDR1 is LGHNA, CDR2 YSLEER, per germline. The chain's CDR3 is CASSGGTGDSEQYF. As DNA, the CDR3 is TGCGCCAGCAGCGGAGGGACAGGGGATTCCGAGCAGTACTTC.

The V call is TRBV10-1, the J call TRBJ1-5; the D gene is possibly TRBD1 (6 bases). The germline CDR1 and CDR2 sequences are WNHNN and SYGVQD (reference sequence). V lost 0 bases, J lost 5 bases, and 8 bases lay in between. This CDR3 is built from 14 residues. CDR3 sequence reads: CASSESSGDQPQHF. The CDR3 coding sequence is TGCGCCAGCAGTGAGTCCTCAGGGGATCAGCCCCAGCATTTT.

The CDR3 loop is CASSYSLGGGTQYF. The CDR3 DNA reads as TGTGCCAGCAGTTACTCCCTGGGCGGGGGTACGCAGTATTTT. The genes are TRBV6-6 and TRBJ2-3, with 7 bases aligning to TRBD2. Trimming removed 0 bases from V and 8 bases from J; junction bases left unmatched: 5. CDR3 length: 14 residues. Per germline, CDR1 MNHNY and CDR2 SVGAGI (reference sequence).

V gene TRBV6-5 combines with J gene TRBJ2-7, with D possibly being TRBD1 (5 bases). V was trimmed by 6 bases and J by 0 bases, leaving 15 bases between them. The CDR3 sequence is 15 residues long. CDR1 is MNHEY and CDR2 is SVGAGI in the germline V gene. CDR3 amino acids: CASSHRNAGSYEQYF. The CDR3 region has the DNA TGTGCCAGCAGCCACAGGAACGCCGGCTCCTACGAGCAGTACTTC.

This chain uses TRBV5-8 with TRBJ1-1, with TRBD1 matching 9 bases. Germline assignment: CDR1 SGHTS and CDR2 YDEGEE. With V trimmed by 7 bases and J by 1 base, 2 bases remained unmatched. The CDR3 runs to 13 residues. The CDR3 reads CASLQGANTEAFF. The CDR3 DNA reads TGTGCCAGCTTACAGGGGGCGAACACTGAAGCTTTCTTT. Full variable domain (remainder filled in from reference TRBV5-8 and TRBJ1-1): EAGVTQSPTHLIKTRGQQATLRCSPISGHTSVYWYQQALGLGLQFLLWYDEGEERNRGNFPPRFSGRQFPNYSSELNVNALELEDSALYLCASLQGANTEAFFGQGTRLTVV.

V and J are TRBV7-2 and TRBJ1-1; 7 positions match TRBD1. The germline CDR1 and CDR2 sequences are SGHTA and FQGNSA. V trimming: 6 bases; J trimming: 1 base; junction bases outside the gene matches: 2. This CDR3 has 13 amino acids. The CDR3 DNA reads as TGTGCCAGCAGTAGGGACAGGAACACTGAAGCTTTCTTT. Translating gives CASSRDRNTEAFF.

The chain is built from TRBV6-4 and TRBJ2-3; 11 bases match TRBD2. V lost 3 bases and J lost 3; bases outside the gene matches: 5. This CDR3 spans 16 amino acids. Germline V gene lookup returns CDR1 MRHNA and CDR2 SNTAGT. This CDR3 is CASSELAGDSTDTQYF. The CDR3, as DNA: TGTGCCAGCAGTGAACTAGCGGGAGATAGTACAGATACGCAGTATTTT.

This sequence joins TRBV7-2 and TRBJ2-2; D gene uncertain. This CDR3 is built from 14 residues. Deletions cut 2 bases from V and 4 bases from J, with 8 bases between. Per germline, CDR1 SGHTA and CDR2 FQGNSA. CDR3 nucleotide sequence: TGTGCCAGCAGCTTACAATCCGGCACCGGGGAGCTGTTTTTT. Translated: CASSLQSGTGELFF.

The chain has TRBV4-3 and TRBJ2-5, with 10 bases identical to TRBD2. The germline CDR1 and CDR2 sequences are LGHNA and YSLEER. The CDR3 is 15 amino acids. V lost 4 bases, J lost 5 bases, and 7 bases stayed unmatched. CDR3 DNA sequence: TGCGCCAGCAGCCCCCGACCTAGCGGGAGTGAGACCCAGTACTTC. Protein: CASSPRPSGSETQYF.

The chain carries TRBV7-2 and TRBJ1-2; no clear D. Germline CDR1 and CDR2: SGHTA and FQGNSA. Trimming removed 1 base from V and 3 bases from J, with 6 bases in between. The CDR3 totals 13 residues. The CDR3 bases are TGTGCCAGCAGCTTAGACGGGGACTATGGCTACACCTTC. It is translated as CASSLDGDYGYTF. Complete variable domain (other parts from reference TRBV7-2 and TRBJ1-2): GAGVSQSPSNKVTEKGKDVELRCDPISGHTALYWYRQSLGQGLEFLIYFQGNSAPDKSGLPSDRFSAERTGGSVSTLTIQRTQQEDSAVYLCASSLDGDYGYTFGSGTRLTVV.

The chain joins TRBV5-6 to TRBJ2-3; D possibly corresponds to TRBD2 (5 bases). The V gene lost 0 bases and the J gene lost 2 bases, with 10 bases spanning the gap. This CDR3 contains 15 residues. CDR1 is SGHDT and CDR2 is YYEEEE in the germline V gene. As DNA, the CDR3 is TGTGCCAGCAGCTTGGACCCGGGAAACACAGATACGCAGTATTTT. It codes for CASSLDPGNTDTQYF.

The J gene is TRBJ1-6, the V gene TRBV6-1; D gene uncertain. The length of the CDR3 is 17 residues. V lost 0 bases and J 9 bases, leaving 18 bases between the germline ends. From germline, CDR1 is MNHNS and CDR2 SASEGT. This chain's CDR3 is CASSEAGLVIGGSPLHF. CDR3 bases: TGTGCCAGCAGTGAAGCTGGACTCGTGATAGGTGGTTCACCCCTCCACTTT.

The CDR3 coding sequence is TGTGCCAGCAGCTTGACAGGGGGCGTCGGGGAGCTGTTTTTT. The encoded protein is CASSLTGGVGELFF. J is TRBJ2-2 and V is TRBV7-3; 10 bases are a match to TRBD1. CDR1 is SGHTA, CDR2 FQGTGA, per germline. V dropped 3 bases and J dropped 7; count of bases not matched to a gene: 2. The CDR3 is 14 residues long.